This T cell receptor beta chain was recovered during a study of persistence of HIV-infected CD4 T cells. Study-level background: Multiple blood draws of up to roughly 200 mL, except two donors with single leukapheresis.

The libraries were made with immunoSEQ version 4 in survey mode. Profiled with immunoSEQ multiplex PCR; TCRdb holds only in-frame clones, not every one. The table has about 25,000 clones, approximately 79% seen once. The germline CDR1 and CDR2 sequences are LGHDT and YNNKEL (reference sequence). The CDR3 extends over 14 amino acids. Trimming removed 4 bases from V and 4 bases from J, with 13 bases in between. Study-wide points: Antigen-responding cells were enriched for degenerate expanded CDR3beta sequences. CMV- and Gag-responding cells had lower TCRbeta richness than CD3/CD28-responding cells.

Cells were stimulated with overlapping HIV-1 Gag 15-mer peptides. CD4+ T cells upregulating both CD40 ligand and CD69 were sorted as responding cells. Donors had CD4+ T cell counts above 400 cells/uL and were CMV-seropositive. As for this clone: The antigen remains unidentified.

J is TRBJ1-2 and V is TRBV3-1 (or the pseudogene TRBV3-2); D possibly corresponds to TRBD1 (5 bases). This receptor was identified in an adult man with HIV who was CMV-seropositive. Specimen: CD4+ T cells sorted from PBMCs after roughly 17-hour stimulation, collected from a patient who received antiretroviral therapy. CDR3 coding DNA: TGTGCCAGCAGCCGCTCGCGGGGGTCCTATGGCTACACCTTC. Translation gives CASSRSRGSYGYTF.